This T cell receptor (beta chain) was recovered during a study of cytomegalovirus exposure and HLA in healthy donors. Study results and limitations: Most TCRs appeared rarely, but some public TCRs recurred in many donors. A few CMV-associated chains proved CMV antigen-specific in vitro.

To note about this clone: Its antigen is unidentified.

Trimming took off 5 bases at V and 0 bases at J, with 15 bases between the two ends. This CDR3 is 16 amino acids long. Germline V lookup: CDR1 MNHEY, CDR2 SMNVEV (reference sequence). Clones were read by immunoSEQ multiplex PCR, and TCRdb kept only the in-frame ones, dropping some. The profile covers some 140,000 clones, with around nine tenths appearing a single time and about a fifth taken by the ten largest. Sequencing was done on a sample of PBMCs. The sequence came from a man aged 18-30 years in good health and CMV-seropositive. The V gene is TRBV27, the J gene TRBJ2-3; D is undetermined. The CDR3 DNA reads as TGTGCCAGCAGTCCCTTGACGGGTTCCAGCACAGATACGCAGTATTTT. Protein product: CASSPLTGSSTDTQYF.